This is a list of T cell receptor beta chains from one sample in a study of blood T cell repertoires in COVID-19. Only in-frame clones appear in the TCRdb table, and some are missing; sequencing was by immunoSEQ multiplex PCR. In the table there are 310,000 or so clones, roughly 84% of which are singletons. Material: peripheral blood. The receptors originated from a man aged 50 to 60 with active or convalescent COVID-19. CDR3s include the opening cysteine and the closing phenylalanine or tryptophan. Each record gives: V gene, J gene, clone size, D gene, CDR3 DNA, CDR3 protein. The D gene is left open where the match is weak. The size field is filled for only some rows; it gives once, few, many or a size class.

v_gene: TRBV25-1; j_gene: TRBJ2-3; abundance: few; d_gene: -; CDR3nt: TGTGCCAGCAGCTCCGGACTGGATAGCACAGATACGCAGTATTTT; CDR3aa: CASSSGLDSTDTQYF
v_gene: TRBV28; j_gene: TRBJ2-7; abundance: -; d_gene: TRBD1; CDR3nt: TGTGCCAGCAGTTTGGGACAGACCTTCTACGAGCAGTACTTC; CDR3aa: CASSLGQTFYEQYF
v_gene: TRBV4-2; j_gene: TRBJ1-2; abundance: -; d_gene: -; CDR3nt: TGTGCCAGCAGCCAAGATTGGGTGGGAGGGAATGGCTACACCTTC; CDR3aa: CASSQDWVGGNGYTF
v_gene: TRBV5-4; j_gene: TRBJ1-4; abundance: -; d_gene: TRBD1; CDR3nt: TGTGCCAGCAGTCGTGGACAGGGGGCTAATGAAAAACTGTTTTTT; CDR3aa: CASSRGQGANEKLFF
v_gene: TRBV6-1; j_gene: TRBJ1-1; abundance: -; d_gene: -; CDR3nt: TGTGCCAGCAGTGAGACAGGATTCGAAGCTTTCTTT; CDR3aa: CASSETGFEAFF
v_gene: TRBV11-2; j_gene: TRBJ1-2; abundance: -; d_gene: -; CDR3nt: TGTGCCAGCAGCTTATCAAGCGCAGCGGGAAGGGGGGGCTACACCTTC; CDR3aa: CASSLSSAAGRGGYTF
v_gene: TRBV4-1; j_gene: TRBJ1-1; abundance: -; d_gene: -; CDR3nt: TGCGCCAGCAGCCAACCGACAGGCGCCCGGAACACTGAAGCTTTCTTT; CDR3aa: CASSQPTGARNTEAFF
v_gene: TRBV7-2; j_gene: TRBJ1-2; abundance: -; d_gene: -; CDR3nt: TGTGCCAGCAGCTCCCCGGGACACAGTCTTAACTATGGCTACACCTTC; CDR3aa: CASSSPGHSLNYGYTF
v_gene: TRBV6-2/TRBV6-3; j_gene: TRBJ1-5; abundance: few; d_gene: -; CDR3nt: TGTGCCAGCAGTGATCGGACAGTCCGGAATCAGCCCCAGCATTTT; CDR3aa: CASSDRTVRNQPQHF
v_gene: TRBV28; j_gene: TRBJ2-5; abundance: -; d_gene: -; CDR3nt: TGTGCCAGCAGTTTATCTTTGGGGCAGGGGACCCAGTACTTC; CDR3aa: CASSLSLGQGTQYF
v_gene: TRBV30; j_gene: TRBJ2-5; abundance: -; d_gene: -; CDR3nt: TGTGCCTGGAGTGTACGAGGGGGACAAGAGACCCAGTACTTC; CDR3aa: CAWSVRGGQETQYF
v_gene: TRBV9; j_gene: TRBJ2-1; abundance: -; d_gene: -; CDR3nt: TGTGCCAGCAGCGTAGGGGACTCTTACAATGAGCAGTTCTTC; CDR3aa: CASSVGDSYNEQFF
v_gene: TRBV5-1; j_gene: TRBJ2-3; abundance: few; d_gene: TRBD1; CDR3nt: TGCGCCAGCAGCTTTGGACAGGGAGGAACAGATACGCAGTATTTT; CDR3aa: CASSFGQGGTDTQYF
v_gene: TRBV28; j_gene: TRBJ2-1; abundance: -; d_gene: TRBD2; CDR3nt: TGTGCCAGCAGTGCCCGTTCTAGCGGGGGGCTATACAATGAGCAGTTCTTC; CDR3aa: CASSARSSGGLYNEQFF
v_gene: TRBV6-5; j_gene: TRBJ2-3; abundance: -; d_gene: TRBD1; CDR3nt: TGTGCCAGCGGTCGGGACAGGGACACAGATACGCAGTATTTT; CDR3aa: CASGRDRDTDTQYF
v_gene: TRBV10-3; j_gene: TRBJ2-7; abundance: once; d_gene: -; CDR3nt: TGTGCCATCAGTAACCTAGCACAGGGTGGCTACGAGCAGTACTTC; CDR3aa: CAISNLAQGGYEQYF
v_gene: TRBV2; j_gene: TRBJ2-2; abundance: -; d_gene: TRBD2; CDR3nt: TGTGCCAGCAGTGAAAGCGGGGGAGACAACACCGGGGAGCTGTTTTTT; CDR3aa: CASSESGGDNTGELFF
v_gene: TRBV15; j_gene: TRBJ2-1; abundance: -; d_gene: -; CDR3nt: TGTGCCACCAGCAGGTTAACAGGTAGCTCCTACAATGAGCAGTTCTTC; CDR3aa: CATSRLTGSSYNEQFF
v_gene: TRBV18; j_gene: TRBJ1-1; abundance: -; d_gene: TRBD1; CDR3nt: TGTGCCAGCTCACCGGACAGGGTCGAAGCTTTCTTT; CDR3aa: CASSPDRVEAFF
v_gene: TRBV5-8; j_gene: TRBJ1-5; abundance: -; d_gene: TRBD1; CDR3nt: TGTGCCAGCAGCCTCCGGACAGGGTCGTTGGGACAGCCCCAGCATTTT; CDR3aa: CASSLRTGSLGQPQHF
v_gene: TRBV9; j_gene: TRBJ2-7; abundance: -; d_gene: TRBD1; CDR3nt: TGTGCCAGCAGCGTGGGGACAGGGGGATCTTACGAGCAGTACTTC; CDR3aa: CASSVGTGGSYEQYF
v_gene: TRBV29-1; j_gene: TRBJ2-1; abundance: -; d_gene: TRBD1; CDR3nt: TGCAGCGTTGAAGTCAGGACAGGGAGTTTGGATGAGCAGTTCTTC; CDR3aa: CSVEVRTGSLDEQFF
v_gene: TRBV10-2; j_gene: TRBJ1-1; abundance: -; d_gene: -; CDR3nt: TGCGCCAGCAGGCGGGAGTATTATGAAGCTTTCTTT; CDR3aa: CASRREYYEAFF
v_gene: TRBV21-1; j_gene: TRBJ2-1; abundance: once; d_gene: -; CDR3nt: -; CDR3aa: CASSKTVGQGAAIGYNEQFF
v_gene: TRBV6-6; j_gene: TRBJ1-1; abundance: -; d_gene: -; CDR3nt: TGTGCCAGCAAAAGGACAGTTTCGAACACTGAAGCTTTCTTT; CDR3aa: CASKRTVSNTEAFF
v_gene: TRBV19; j_gene: TRBJ1-2; abundance: -; d_gene: TRBD1; CDR3nt: TGTGCCAGTAGTACCCCATTCACCGGGACAGGTGTATATGGCTACACCTTC; CDR3aa: CASSTPFTGTGVYGYTF
v_gene: TRBV11-2; j_gene: TRBJ2-7; abundance: once; d_gene: TRBD2; CDR3nt: TGTGCCAGCAGCTTAGCGGCTAGCGGCTCCTACGAGCAGTACTTC; CDR3aa: CASSLAASGSYEQYF
v_gene: TRBV29-1; j_gene: TRBJ2-3; abundance: -; d_gene: -; CDR3nt: TGCAGCGCAAGGGGCGCGGCTAGAGGTAATACGCAGTATTTT; CDR3aa: CSARGAARGNTQYF